What follows describes a single T cell receptor (beta chain). This clonotype appeared a few times. This clone's antigen is unknown. No quality values exist for individual bases; no much larger clone is one base distant. The CDR3 spans 13 residues, from the cysteine through the phenylalanine. Left in the record is the CDR3 DNA by itself, 39 bases read in frame from the first base. The germline V gene encodes CDR1 DFQATT and CDR2 SNEGSKA (reference sequence). The junction carries 13 bases between V and J, which are trimmed by 0 bases and 7 bases respectively. Libraries were prepared through RT-PCR. TCRdb names Illumina HiSeq 2500 as the instrument used. TCRdb trimmed the raw reads at Q25, called clones with MiXCR and kept productive beta chains. CDR3 protein duplicates are merged, each entry listing the most common genes and DNA. The sample table shows a few hundred thousand distinct CDR3 sequences, and 20% to 25% are seen once. The top ten constitute roughly a tenth of the sample.

This specimen belongs to a study of response to subunit inactivated influenza vaccine (dated by TCRdb to between 2017 and 2018). General notes on the study: The study used deep quantitative T cell receptor repertoire profiling to track responses to a trivalent subunit inactivated influenza vaccine.

General findings and caveats noted by the study authors: According to the authors, only a limited number of new T cells may be recruited by each seasonal influenza vaccination.

This TCR derives from a man aged 50 to 75 who received an inactivated influenza vaccine. Donor details come from another sample of the same person, matched by shared clones. Recombination linked TRBV20-1 to TRBJ2-7; a weak D assignment points to TRBD2 (6 bases agree). Sequencing was performed on PBMCs from blood, taken approximately 20 months after vaccination. The CDR3 region: CSARDGVGGEQYF. The DNA sequence is as follows: TGCAGTGCTAGAGATGGGGTCGGAGGGGAGCAGTACTTC.